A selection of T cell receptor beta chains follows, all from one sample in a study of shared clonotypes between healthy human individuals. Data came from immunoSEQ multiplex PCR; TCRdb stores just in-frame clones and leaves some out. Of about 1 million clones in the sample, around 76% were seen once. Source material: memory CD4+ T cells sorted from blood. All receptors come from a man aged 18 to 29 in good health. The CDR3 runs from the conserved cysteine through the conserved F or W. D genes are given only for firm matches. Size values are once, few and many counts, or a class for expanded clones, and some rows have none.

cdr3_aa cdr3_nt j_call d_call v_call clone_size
CASSSTLSAKNIQYF TGTGCCAGCAGCTCCACACTCTCAGCCAAAAACATTCAGTACTTC TRBJ2-4 NA TRBV11-1 few
CASSLPSTDTQYF TGTGCCAGTAGTCTCCCTAGCACAGATACGCAGTATTTT TRBJ2-3 NA TRBV19 NA
CSARVGETQYF TGCAGTGCTAGAGTGGGTGAGACCCAGTACTTC TRBJ2-5 NA TRBV20-1 NA
CASSPPIGVEKLFF TGTGCCAGCTCACCACCAATTGGGGTGGAAAAACTGTTTTTT TRBJ1-4 NA TRBV18 NA
CASRPGYTF TGTGCCAGTAGACCCGGCTACACCTTC TRBJ1-2 NA TRBV19 NA
CASSLETGMNTEAFF TGTGCCAGCAGTTTGGAGACAGGTATGAACACTGAAGCTTTCTTT TRBJ1-1 NA TRBV6-1 NA
CASSAGTATYNEQFF TGTGCCAGCAGCGCGGGGACAGCTACTTACAATGAGCAGTTCTTC TRBJ2-1 TRBD1 TRBV9 NA
CAISDREGKAGNTEAFF TGTGCCATCAGTGACAGGGAAGGGAAGGCCGGGAACACTGAAGCTTTCTTT TRBJ1-1 NA TRBV10-3 NA
CAWSVTSGGYEQYF TGTGCCTGGAGTGTAACGAGCGGGGGGTACGAGCAGTACTTC TRBJ2-7 TRBD2 TRBV30 NA
CASSSGTSEGETQYF TGTGCCAGCAGCTCCGGGACTTCAGAGGGGGAGACCCAGTACTTC TRBJ2-5 NA TRBV11-2 many
CASSYRGETGELFF TGTGCTAGCAGTTACAGGGGGGAAACCGGGGAGCTGTTTTTT TRBJ2-2 TRBD1 TRBV7-7 NA
CASSQERGLAPSEQYF TGCGCCAGCAGCCAAGAGAGGGGACTAGCGCCTTCCGAGCAGTACTTC TRBJ2-7 TRBD2 TRBV4-3 NA
CAISESRPGELFF TGTGCCATCAGTGAGTCCCGGCCCGGGGAGCTGTTTTTT TRBJ2-2 NA TRBV10-3 NA
CAISEPPGGSGRSTDTQYF TGTGCCATCAGTGAGCCGCCGGGGGGTAGCGGGAGAAGCACAGATACGCAGTATTTT TRBJ2-3 TRBD2 TRBV10-3 NA
CASSEVPLPGLAGRYNEQFF TGTGCCAGCAGTGAAGTTCCTCTCCCGGGACTAGCGGGGAGATACAATGAGCAGTTCTTC TRBJ2-1 TRBD2 TRBV6-1 few
CASSAIGQSYNEQFF TGTGCCAGCAGCGCGATCGGACAGAGCTACAATGAGCAGTTCTTC TRBJ2-1 NA TRBV9 NA
CASSLEGLSDTQYF TGTGCCAGCAGCTTAGAGGGACTTTCAGATACGCAGTATTTT TRBJ2-3 NA TRBV7-2 once
CASSSRTSGRYEQYF TGTGCCAGCAGTTCTCGGACTAGCGGGAGATACGAGCAGTACTTC TRBJ2-7 TRBD2 TRBV7-2 few
CASTTSGRFEQYF TGTGCCAGCACGACTAGCGGGAGGTTCGAGCAGTACTTC TRBJ2-7 TRBD2 TRBV2 NA
CASSSGLALGGETQYF TGTGCCAGCAGTTCCGGACTAGCGCTGGGGGGAGAGACCCAGTACTTC TRBJ2-5 TRBD2 TRBV11-3 NA
CAPCLGRAGNIQYF TGCGCCCCCTGCTTAGGGAGGGCCGGAAACATTCAGTACTTC TRBJ2-4 TRBD2 TRBV4-3 once
CASRGEYYEQYF TGCGCCAGCAGAGGGGAGTACTACGAGCAGTACTTC TRBJ2-7 NA TRBV5-1 NA
CATRLTGSGANVLTF TGTGCCACCAGACTTACAGGCTCTGGGGCCAACGTCCTGACTTTC TRBJ2-6 NA TRBV15 NA
CASSLGTKETQYF TGTGCCAGCAGCTTAGGGACTAAAGAGACCCAGTACTTC TRBJ2-5 NA TRBV7-8 NA
CACPGVSSGNTIYF TGTGCCTGCCCGGGAGTCAGCTCTGGAAACACCATATATTTT TRBJ1-3 NA TRBV30 few
CATSTGGTGRNEKLFF TGTGCCACCAGCACTGGCGGAACAGGGCGTAATGAAAAACTGTTTTTT TRBJ1-4 NA TRBV15 NA
CAWKGLETQYF TGTGCCTGGAAAGGGTTGGAGACCCAGTACTTC TRBJ2-5 NA TRBV30 NA
CASSYGGRSTDTQYF TGTGCCAGCAGTTACGGGGGTCGCAGCACAGATACGCAGTATTTT TRBJ2-3 NA TRBV6-5 NA
CASSEAERNQPQHF TGTGCCAGCAGTGAAGCTGAGAGAAATCAGCCCCAGCATTTT TRBJ1-5 NA TRBV6-1 few
CASSLGTGNTEAFF TGCGCCAGCAGCCTTGGGACGGGGAACACTGAAGCTTTCTTT TRBJ1-1 NA TRBV5-1 few
CASSLTSSYNEQFF TGTGCCAGCAGCTTAACTAGCTCATATAATGAGCAGTTCTTC TRBJ2-1 NA TRBV7-2 NA
CASSPGRLDSPLHF TGTGCCAGCAGCCCCGGGAGATTGGATTCACCCCTCCACTTT TRBJ1-6 NA TRBV5-5 NA
CASSPGTVPTGELFF TGTGCCAGCTCGCCCGGGACAGTCCCCACCGGGGAGCTGTTTTTT TRBJ2-2 TRBD1 TRBV18 NA
CASSSPPAGANSGANVLTF TGTGCCAGCAGCTCCCCACCGGCAGGGGCCAACTCTGGGGCCAACGTCCTGACTTTC TRBJ2-6 NA TRBV7-2 NA
CASSLSFSNQPQHF TGTGCCAGCAGTTTAAGCTTTAGCAATCAGCCCCAGCATTTT TRBJ1-5 NA TRBV27 few
CASSQGQNTEAFF TGTGCCAGCAGCCAGGGTCAGAACACTGAAGCTTTCTTT TRBJ1-1 NA TRBV7-2 NA
CSVIGRENTGELFF TGCAGCGTTATAGGACGGGAGAACACCGGGGAGCTGTTTTTT TRBJ2-2 NA TRBV29-1 NA
CASSHLSGSRNEQFF TGTGCCAGCAGCCATTTAAGCGGGAGTCGCAATGAGCAGTTCTTC TRBJ2-1 TRBD2 TRBV14 NA
CASSANAGGSLNEQFF TGTGCCAGCAGCGCCAATGCGGGCGGGAGTCTCAATGAGCAGTTCTTC TRBJ2-1 TRBD2 TRBV9 few
CASSVSAVTSSYEQYF TGTGCCAGCAGCGTATCGGCCGTAACCTCCTCCTACGAGCAGTACTTC TRBJ2-7 NA TRBV9 NA
CAIGPSAVPNEQFF TGTGCCATCGGACCTAGCGCAGTTCCGAATGAGCAGTTCTTC TRBJ2-1 NA TRBV10-3 NA
CSLARASGRGQYF TGCAGCTTAGCCCGGGCCTCGGGAAGGGGCCAGTACTTC TRBJ2-5 NA TRBV29-1 few
CASSKGGHSTDTQYF TGTGCCAGTAGTAAGGGGGGACATAGCACAGATACGCAGTATTTT TRBJ2-3 NA TRBV19 few
CASSEALRTGSAFF TGTGCCAGCAGTGAAGCGCTTAGGACAGGGAGCGCTTTCTTT TRBJ1-1 TRBD1 TRBV2 once
CASSVGGGHADTQYF TGTGCCAGCAGTGTAGGGGGAGGTCACGCAGATACGCAGTATTTT TRBJ2-3 NA TRBV25-1 once
CASSSYRRDRGHNEQYF TGTGCCAGCAGCTCGTACCGGAGGGACAGGGGGCATAACGAGCAGTACTTC TRBJ2-7 TRBD1 TRBV11-2 few
CASSQAGHSSYEQYF TGTGCCAGCTCCCAAGCGGGACACTCCTCCTACGAGCAGTACTTC TRBJ2-7 NA TRBV18 NA
CSVGGARGAANTGELFF TGCAGCGTTGGCGGAGCCAGGGGGGCCGCGAACACCGGGGAGCTGTTTTTT TRBJ2-2 NA TRBV29-1 NA
CASSLAGALQETQYF TGTGCCAGCAGCTTGGCGGGGGCCCTACAAGAGACCCAGTACTTC TRBJ2-5 NA TRBV5-4 NA
CASSAVRGNQPQHF TGTGCCAGCAGTGCAGTGCGTGGCAATCAGCCCCAGCATTTT TRBJ1-5 NA TRBV5-8 once
CASSPTAGTGNSPLHF TGTGCCAGCTCACCAACGGCGGGGACAGGGAACTCACCCCTCCACTTT TRBJ1-6 TRBD1 TRBV18 few
CSARGRYEQYF TGCAGTGCTAGAGGTCGATACGAGCAGTACTTC TRBJ2-7 NA TRBV20-1 NA
CASSQARAEETQYF TGTGCCAGCAGCCAGGCCCGGGCCGAAGAGACCCAGTACTTC TRBJ2-5 NA TRBV7-9 NA
CASSRQGISQPQHF TGTGCCAGCAGTAGACAGGGGATTAGTCAGCCCCAGCATTTT TRBJ1-5 TRBD1 TRBV28 NA